The T cell receptor (beta chain) described here comes from a study of beta chain features in type 1 diabetes. General observations from the study: There was a moderate but significant shortening of TCRB CDR3s in all four CD4+ subsets of Type 1 diabetes patients. A possible short-template PCR bias applies equally to patients and controls.

Every bit of the isolated RNA underwent reverse transcription, so sequencing read expressed TCRB transcripts. Clones were sequenced by immunoSEQ multiplex PCR, and TCRdb holds only the in-frame ones, with some missing. The data contain 600,000 or so clones, about 14% of them singletons. Germline V CDR1 and CDR2: SSHAT, FNYEAQ (reference sequence). The CDR3 contains 15 residues. The single heparinised draw taken from each donor contained around 120 mL of blood on average. In the case of this clone: Its antigen is unknown. A junction end diverges from the germline sequence, so it may reflect a read error.

Specimen: naive CD4+ T cells from blood. The origin of this receptor is a man aged 18-30 years with type 1 diabetes. J is TRBJ2-3 and V is TRBV7-7; 12 positions match TRBD2. CDR3 in amino acids: CASSSGTSGSDTQYF. The CDR3 DNA follows: TGTGCTAGCAGCTCCGGGACTAGCGGGTCAGATACGCAGTATTTT.